The 21 T cell receptor beta chains below all came from one sample that was sequenced in a study of OX40 agonist ivuxolimab in advanced cancers. TCRdb keeps only in-frame clones here, not all; method: immunoSEQ multiplex PCR. The sample yields fewer than 75,000 clones, 80% to 90% seen once. Sample: CD4+ or CD8+ T cells sorted from blood, taken in a trial of the OX40 agonist ivuxolimab. Receptors were obtained from an adult with an advanced solid tumor such as melanoma, head and neck, liver or kidney cancer.

The genes are TRBV27 and TRBJ2-1, with 8 positions matching TRBD2. The CDR3 consists of 15 residues. Germline CDR1 MNHEY, CDR2 SMNVEV (reference sequence). The trim removed 5 bases at V and 7 bases at J, leaving 10 bases unmatched. Written as DNA, the CDR3 is TGTGCCAGCAGTAGCACTAGCGGAAGGGTAAATGAGCAGTTCTTC. This codes for CASSSTSGRVNEQFF.

The CDR3 coding sequence is TGTGCCAGCACGCGGGACAGGTCCATGCAAGAGACCCAGTACTTC. Its protein product is CASTRDRSMQETQYF. The chain couples TRBV5-4 to TRBJ2-5; 8 nucleotides line up with TRBD1. J lost 2 bases, V lost 6 bases, and 9 bases had no gene match. Germline CDR1 is SGHNT and CDR2 is YYREEE (reference sequence). The CDR3 extends over 15 amino acids.

This clone occurred a few times. V and J are TRBV6-1 and TRBJ2-3; D gene uncertain. The germline V and J ends were trimmed by 3 bases and 4 bases, with 11 bases remaining between them. Per the germline V gene, CDR1 is MNHNS and CDR2 is SASEGT. The CDR3 has 14 residues. The CDR3 coding sequence is TGTGCCAGCAGTGACATGCTCGAGGCAGATACGCAGTATTTT. Amino acid sequence: CASSDMLEADTQYF.

This chain joins TRBV11-1 and TRBJ2-7; D not certain. CDR3 size: 15 residues. Germline V lookup: CDR1 SGHAT, CDR2 FQDESV (reference sequence). Trimming left V 1 base short and J 2 bases short, with 12 bases between. CDR3 sequence: CASSLESRGTYEQYF. The CDR3 DNA is TGTGCCAGCAGCTTAGAATCCCGTGGCACCTACGAGCAGTACTTC.

This chain links TRBV4-2 with TRBJ1-4, with unresolved D. This CDR3 region has 16 residues. From germline, CDR1 is LGHNA and CDR2 YNFKEQ. Trimming removed 1 base at V and 8 bases at J, with 17 bases between. Written as DNA, the CDR3 is TGTGCCAGCAGCCAAGCCTTCCGGGATATGGGGGAAAAACTGTTTTTT. Translation gives CASSQAFRDMGEKLFF.

The chain recombines TRBV5-1 with TRBJ2-1; 12 bases match TRBD2. V was clipped by 2 bases and J by 15 bases; unmatched bases: 12. The germline V gene encodes CDR1 SGHRS and CDR2 YFSETQ. The CDR3 sequence is 15 residues long. The CDR3 nucleotides are TGCGCCAGCAGCTTTGAGGGGCCTAGCGGGAGGGTAGCGTTCTTC. This codes for CASSFEGPSGRVAFF. Using reference TRBV5-1 and TRBJ2-1 for the parts outside the CDR3, the full variable domain is KAGVTQTPRYLIKTRGQQVTLSCSPISGHRSVSWYQQTPGQGLQFLFEYFSETQRNKGNFPGRFSGRQFSNSRSEMNVSTLELGDSALYLCASSFEGPSGRVAFFGPGTRLTVL.

The rearrangement links TRBV30 to TRBJ2-2, with D perhaps matching TRBD1 (6 bases). The ends were cut back, 0 bases at V and 6 bases at J, with 11 bases in the middle. The CDR3 has 14 amino acids. Germline loops: CDR1 GTSNPN, CDR2 SVGIG (reference sequence). This CDR3 reads CAWSVWSGAGELFF. Here the CDR3 DNA reads TGTGCCTGGAGTGTATGGTCAGGGGCCGGGGAGCTGTTTTTT.

A single count supports this clone. The V call is TRBV6-5, the J call TRBJ1-3; no clear D. This CDR3 is 15 amino acids long. V lost 5 bases and J 0 bases, leaving 11 bases between the germline ends. CDR1 and CDR2 (germline): MNHEY, SVGAGI. Here the CDR3 reads CASSPRALSGNTIYF. The CDR3 DNA reads as TGTGCCAGCAGTCCTCGGGCGCTCTCTGGAAACACCATATATTTT.

The chain carries TRBV7-7 and TRBJ2-5, with 8 bases that match TRBD1. The V and J ends lost 5 bases and 1 base, in that order; junction bases with no gene match: 3. Germline CDR1 and CDR2: SSHAT and FNYEAQ (reference sequence). This CDR3 is built from 14 residues. The CDR3 nucleotides read TGTGCCAGCAGCCAGGGGACAGGCCAAGAGACCCAGTACTTC. It translates to CASSQGTGQETQYF.

The rearrangement joins TRBV28 to TRBJ2-7; 9 bases map to TRBD2. Germline trimming cut 4 bases from V and 6 bases from J; bases unmatched to any gene: 13. Germline assignment: CDR1 MDHEN and CDR2 SYDVKM. The CDR3 contains 16 residues. The chain's CDR3 is CASSSPRGAGGPEQYF. The CDR3 nucleotides are TGTGCCAGCAGTTCCCCCCGCGGGGCGGGAGGGCCCGAGCAGTACTTC.

The chain couples TRBV6-5 to TRBJ1-6; D is uncertain. The V gene lost 0 bases and the J gene lost 6 bases, with 9 bases spanning the gap. The CDR3 contains 15 residues. Per the germline V gene, CDR1 is MNHEY and CDR2 is SVGAGI. CDR3 protein: CASSYSRGGNSPLHF. In DNA, the CDR3 is TGTGCCAGCAGTTACTCGCGCGGAGGTAATTCACCCCTCCACTTT.

The J gene is TRBJ1-3, the V gene TRBV9, with D hard to call. Germline V CDR1 and CDR2: SGDLS, YYNGEE. The CDR3 consists of 15 residues. V shed 0 bases and J shed 4 bases, with 11 bases lying between them. The CDR3 here is CASSVVGTLGNTIYF. The CDR3 nucleotides are TGTGCCAGCAGCGTAGTAGGCACCTTAGGAAACACCATATATTTT.

This clone was recorded only once. The CDR3 DNA is TGTGCCAGCAGCCGGCGGGCTAACAATGAGCAGTTCTTC. Translation gives CASSRRANNEQFF. The chain combines TRBV14 with TRBJ2-1; tentative D call: TRBD2 (5 bases). Trimming removed 4 bases from V and 5 bases from J, with 9 bases in between. The CDR3 consists of 13 residues. From germline, CDR1 is SGHDN and CDR2 FVKESK.

The V call is TRBV12-5, the J call TRBJ1-5; weak D call: TRBD1 (5 bases). The V end was cut by 6 bases, the J end by 2 bases, with 11 bases between. Germline V lookup: CDR1 LGHNT, CDR2 FRNRAP. The CDR3 runs 14 residues. CDR3 in amino acids: CASGLGQRNQPQHF. CDR3 DNA: TGTGCTAGTGGCCTCGGACAACGCAATCAGCCCCAGCATTTT. Complete variable domain (other parts from reference TRBV12-5 and TRBJ1-5): DARVTQTPRHKVTEMGQEVTMRCQPILGHNTVFWYRQTMMQGLELLAYFRNRAPLDDSGMPKDRFSAEMPDATLATLKIQPSEPRDSAVYFCASGLGQRNQPQHFGDGTRLSIL.

The rearrangement joins TRBV5-1 to TRBJ1-2; TRBD1 might be the D (5 bases). Germline CDR1 reads SGHRS; CDR2 reads YFSETQ. Trimming stripped 5 bases from V and 9 bases from J, with 11 bases between. There are 11 residues in the CDR3. The CDR3 DNA reads as TGCGCCAGCAGGGACGAGGGGAGCTACACCTTC. This gives the protein CASRDEGSYTF.

This rearrangement joins TRBV5-1 to TRBJ2-5; 7 nucleotides line up with TRBD1. V was pared by 4 bases and J by 3 bases, with 6 bases of the junction left unmatched. The CDR3 runs to 14 residues. Germline CDR1 reads SGHRS; CDR2 reads YFSETQ. CDR3 loop: CASSVQGIEETQYF. The CDR3 DNA sequence: TGCGCCAGCAGCGTACAGGGGATAGAAGAGACCCAGTACTTC.

The chain joins TRBV30 to TRBJ1-2; D remains unclear. Germline-derived CDR1 and CDR2 are GTSNPN and SVGIG (reference sequence). V lost 0 bases and J 2 bases, leaving 19 bases between the germline ends. The CDR3 has 17 amino acids. The CDR3 coding sequence is TGTGCCTGGAGTGTATCCGGGTCCCCATTCTCGAACTATGGCTACACCTTC. This sequence encodes CAWSVSGSPFSNYGYTF.

This chain joins TRBV27 and TRBJ2-1; TRBD2 matches 9 bases. Germline V lookup: CDR1 MNHEY, CDR2 SMNVEV (reference sequence). This CDR3 region has 15 residues. V gave up 7 bases and J gave up 4 bases; unmatched junction bases: 8. The CDR3, as DNA: TGTGCCAGCACCCCTAGCGGGAATCTTTACAATGAGCAGTTCTTC. This codes for CASTPSGNLYNEQFF.

The V call is TRBV6-5, the J call TRBJ1-6; 7 nucleotides line up with TRBD1. The CDR3 spans 12 residues. Germline trimming cut 5 bases from V and 11 bases from J; bases unmatched to any gene: 3. Germline V gives CDR1 MNHEY, CDR2 SVGAGI. CDR3 in amino acids: CASSLTGAPLHF. As DNA, the CDR3 is TGTGCCAGCAGTCTCACAGGGGCACCCCTCCACTTT.

The chain recombines TRBV7-9 with TRBJ1-4; TRBD1 is a possible D gene (6 bases). Between the trimmed V and J ends, which lost 2 bases and 3 bases, there was a span of 16 bases. Looked up from germline, CDR1 is SEHNR and CDR2 is FQNEAQ (reference sequence). There are 17 residues in the CDR3. The CDR3 DNA is TGTGCCAGCAGCTTATATGGAGGGGGAGGATCTAATGAAAAACTGTTTTTT. Residues: CASSLYGGGGSNEKLFF.

The chain uses TRBV7-6 and TRBJ2-3; D uncertain. The CDR3 is 14 residues long. V was pared by 1 base and J by 0 bases, with 5 bases between. Germline CDR1 is SGHVS and CDR2 is FNYEAQ. CDR3 region: CASSLGASTDTQYF. DNA of the CDR3: TGTGCCAGCAGCTTAGGGGCTAGCACAGATACGCAGTATTTT.